This entry is about one T cell receptor (beta chain). Per the study methods: From reference gene primer amplification, estimates of nucleated cell counts were derived. TCRdb keeps only in-frame clones here, not all; method: immunoSEQ multiplex PCR. V and J calls and clone size are those listed in that table; D and trimming were worked out from the DNA. The sample carries about 140,000 clones, around four fifths recorded once. This record comes from a study of blood T cell repertoires in COVID-19. The length of the CDR3 is 15 residues. V was cut by 0 bases and J by 5 bases, with 14 bases left in between.

The material sequenced was peripheral blood. This TCR was recovered from a woman at least 80 years old with acute or convalescent COVID-19. The chain is built from TRBV23-1 and TRBJ2-7; possible D gene TRBD2, 5 bases. TRBV23-1 counts as an open reading frame of uncertain function. The CDR3 DNA reads as TGCGCCAGCAGTCAATCGCGAGGGCGGCAGAACGAGCAGTACTTC. It translates to CASSQSRGRQNEQYF.